This is a list of T cell receptor beta chains from one sample in a study of T cell responses to AZD1222 COVID-19 vaccine. Clones were sequenced by immunoSEQ multiplex PCR, and TCRdb holds only the in-frame ones, with some missing. Of tens of thousands of clones listed, less than 90% were seen once; the top ten hold roughly 18%. The material was peripheral blood, obtained on day 0 of AZD1222 vaccination. The receptors were gathered from an adult in good health. CDR3s include the opening cysteine and the closing phenylalanine or tryptophan. The D gene is left open where the match is weak. Rows may omit the clone size; those that give it use once, few, many or a size class.

j_call d_call clone_size v_call cdr3_nt cdr3_aa
TRBJ2-1 - many TRBV27 TGTGCCAGCAGTTTTGGGATGAATGAGCAGTTCTTC CASSFGMNEQFF
TRBJ2-7 - once TRBV9 TGTGCCAGCAGCGTAGGGTCACAGAGCTCCTACGAGCAGTACTTC CASSVGSQSSYEQYF
TRBJ1-1 TRBD1 - TRBV9 TGTGCCAGCAGCGTAGCAGGGGGGGCTAACACTGAAGCTTTCTTT CASSVAGGANTEAFF
TRBJ1-2 TRBD1 - TRBV19 TGTGCCAGCCTCCCGGTCACAGGGGGGAACTATGGCTACACCTTC CASLPVTGGNYGYTF
TRBJ1-2 - - TRBV15 TGTGCCACCAGCAGTCCCCGAGAGGGGAACTATGGCTACACCTTC CATSSPREGNYGYTF
TRBJ1-1 - - TRBV9 TGTGCCAGCAGCGTTAGGGTGAACACTGAAGCTTTCTTT CASSVRVNTEAFF
TRBJ1-1 - - TRBV18 TGTGCCAGCTCACCAGGGGTAGGGTCTGTCACTGAAGCTTTCTTT CASSPGVGSVTEAFF
TRBJ2-1 TRBD2 - TRBV6-1 TGTGCCAGCAGTGAGGCCAGGACTAGCGATGAGCAGTTCTTC CASSEARTSDEQFF
TRBJ1-6 - - TRBV11-3 TGTGCCAGCAGCTTTTCCTCCTATAATTCACCCCTCCACTTT CASSFSSYNSPLHF
TRBJ1-5 - - TRBV28 TGTGCCAGCAGCTTGGCAGGGATTAATCAGCCCCAGCATTTT CASSLAGINQPQHF
TRBJ1-2 - - TRBV19 TGTGCCAGTAGTATATCTACAGGAGGCTATGGCTACACCTTC CASSISTGGYGYTF
TRBJ1-6 TRBD1 - TRBV6-1 TGTGCCAGCAGTGAGGCAGGGGGAAGAAATTCACCCCTCCACTTT CASSEAGGRNSPLHF
TRBJ1-2 TRBD1 - TRBV19 TGTGCCAGTAGTTCATCCCGACAGGGGGCCTGGTATGGCTACACCTTC CASSSSRQGAWYGYTF
TRBJ1-2 - - TRBV12-3/TRBV12-4 TGTGCCAGCAGGCAGGGTGGGATCTCTGGCTACACCTTC CASRQGGISGYTF
TRBJ2-7 TRBD1 - TRBV27 TGTGCCAGCAGTAACCGGACAGGGTTCTCCGAGCAGTACTTC CASSNRTGFSEQYF
TRBJ2-7 - - TRBV5-4 TGTGCCAGCACCGAGGGACCTAGGTATGACGAGCAGTACTTC CASTEGPRYDEQYF
TRBJ1-5 - - TRBV6-5 TGTGCCAGCTCAATAACCACGGGTCAGCCCCAGCATTTT CASSITTGQPQHF
TRBJ1-2 - - TRBV5-8 TGTGCCAGCAGCTTGTCGCAGCATGGCTACACCTTC CASSLSQHGYTF
TRBJ1-1 - - TRBV18 TGTGCCAGCTCACCACTGGCGGGGGAAGGGACTGAAGCTTTCTTT CASSPLAGEGTEAFF
TRBJ1-1 - - TRBV6-5 TGTGCCAGCAGTTACTCTGGACAACTAGGCACTGAAGCTTTCTTT CASSYSGQLGTEAFF
TRBJ1-3 TRBD1 - TRBV19 TGTGCCAGTAGTACGACAGGGACCCCTGGAAACACCATATATTTT CASSTTGTPGNTIYF
TRBJ2-3 - - TRBV11-3 TGTGCCAGCAGCTCAGGGGCAGATACGCAGTATTTT CASSSGADTQYF
TRBJ2-1 TRBD1 - TRBV15 TGTGCCACCAGCGGAGGGACAGGGGCATTTTACAATGAGCAGTTCTTC CATSGGTGAFYNEQFF
TRBJ2-2 TRBD2 - TRBV3-1/TRBV3-2 TGTGCCAGCAGTCTTGGACTAGCGGGGGGAACGAACACCGGGGAGCTGTTTTTT CASSLGLAGGTNTGELFF
TRBJ2-7 - - TRBV13 TGTGCCAGCAGCTTCGGGGCAGGGAAAGGATACGAGCAGTACTTC CASSFGAGKGYEQYF
TRBJ1-6 - - TRBV3-1/TRBV3-2 TGTGCCAGCAGCCAAGTCAGGGGCGGGAATTCACCCCTCCACTTT CASSQVRGGNSPLHF
TRBJ1-4 - - TRBV6-2/TRBV6-3 TGTGCCAGCAGTTACTCCGGGACCCCTACAACAACTAATGAAAAACTGTTTTTT CASSYSGTPTTTNEKLFF
TRBJ1-5 - - TRBV19 TGTGCCAGTAGTATGTCGGCACGGGGGGCGCAGCCCCAGCATTTT CASSMSARGAQPQHF
TRBJ2-3 TRBD2 - TRBV6-4 TGTGCCAGCAGTCCGGGACTAGCGGGTAGCACAGATACGCAGTATTTT CASSPGLAGSTDTQYF